This T cell receptor beta chain was observed in a study of T cell responses to AZD1222 COVID-19 vaccine. General study points: In a largely white British group with more females than males, clonal diversity was possibly underestimated.

About this clone: What it binds is unknown.

Produced via immunoSEQ multiplex PCR; TCRdb's table is partial and in-frame only. Of 95,000 to 150,000 clones in the sample, 85% to 90% were seen once. Deletions cut 0 bases from V and 8 bases from J, with 9 bases between. CDR1 is SGHNT, CDR2 YENEEA, per germline. The CDR3 extends over 13 amino acids. This chain joins TRBV11-3 and TRBJ2-3; D uncertain. This sample comprised peripheral blood, obtained on day 0 of AZD1222 vaccination. This receptor was identified in an adult in good health. The chain's CDR3 is CASSLDMTGTQYF. The CDR3 coding sequence is TGTGCCAGCAGCTTAGATATGACCGGTACGCAGTATTTT. Full variable domain (rest looked up from reference TRBV11-3 and TRBJ2-3): EAGVVQSPRYKIIEKKQPVAFWCNPISGHNTLYWYLQNLGQGPELLIRYENEEAVDDSQLPKDRFSAERLKGVDSTLKIQPAELGDSAVYLCASSLDMTGTQYFGPGTRLTVL.